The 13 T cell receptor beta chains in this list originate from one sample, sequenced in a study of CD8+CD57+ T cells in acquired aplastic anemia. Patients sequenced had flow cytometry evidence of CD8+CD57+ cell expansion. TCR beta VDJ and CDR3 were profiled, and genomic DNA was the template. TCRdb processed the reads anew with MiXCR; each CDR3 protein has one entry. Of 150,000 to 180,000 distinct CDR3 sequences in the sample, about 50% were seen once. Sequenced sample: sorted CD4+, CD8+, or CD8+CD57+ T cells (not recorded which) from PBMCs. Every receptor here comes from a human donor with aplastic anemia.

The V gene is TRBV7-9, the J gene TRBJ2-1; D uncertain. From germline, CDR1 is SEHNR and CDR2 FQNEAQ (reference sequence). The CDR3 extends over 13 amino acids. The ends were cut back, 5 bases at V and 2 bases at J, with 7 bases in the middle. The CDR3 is CASSPHAYNEQFF. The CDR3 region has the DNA TGTGCCAGCAGCCCCCACGCCTACAATGAGCAGTTCTTC.

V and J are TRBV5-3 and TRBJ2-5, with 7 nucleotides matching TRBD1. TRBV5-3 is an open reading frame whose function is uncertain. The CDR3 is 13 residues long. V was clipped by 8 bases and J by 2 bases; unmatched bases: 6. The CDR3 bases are TGTGCCAGCAGACCGGGACAGCAAGAGACCCAGTACTTC. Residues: CASRPGQQETQYF.

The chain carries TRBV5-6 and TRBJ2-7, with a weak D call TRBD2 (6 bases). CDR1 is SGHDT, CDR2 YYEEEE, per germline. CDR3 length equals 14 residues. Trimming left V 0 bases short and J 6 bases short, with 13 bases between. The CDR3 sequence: CASSLGGNRFEQYF. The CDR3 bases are TGTGCCAGCAGCTTGGGCGGGAATAGGTTCGAGCAGTACTTC. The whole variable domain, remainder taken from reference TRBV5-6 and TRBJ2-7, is DAGVTQSPTHLIKTRGQQVTLRCSPKSGHDTVSWYQQALGQGPQFIFQYYEEEERQRGNFPDRFSGHQFPNYSSELNVNALLLGDSALYLCASSLGGNRFEQYFGPGTRLTVT.

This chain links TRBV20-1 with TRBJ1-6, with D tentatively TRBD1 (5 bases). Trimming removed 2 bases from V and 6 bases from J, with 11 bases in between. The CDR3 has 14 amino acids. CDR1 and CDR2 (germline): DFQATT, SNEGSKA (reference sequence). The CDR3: CSARQGTVNSPLHF. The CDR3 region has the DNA TGCAGTGCTAGACAAGGGACGGTTAATTCACCCCTCCACTTT.

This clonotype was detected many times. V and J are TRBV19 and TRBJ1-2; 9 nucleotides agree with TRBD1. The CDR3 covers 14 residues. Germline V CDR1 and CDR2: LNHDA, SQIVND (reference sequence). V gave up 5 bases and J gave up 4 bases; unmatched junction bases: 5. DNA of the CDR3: TGTGCCAGTAGTGCCGGGACAGGGATCTATGGCTACACCTTC. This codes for CASSAGTGIYGYTF. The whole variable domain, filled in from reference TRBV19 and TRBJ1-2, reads DGGITQSPKYLFRKEGQNVTLSCEQNLNHDAMYWYRQDPGQGLRLIYYSQIVNDFQKGDIAEGYSVSREKKESFPLTVTSAQKNPTAFYLCASSAGTGIYGYTFGSGTRLTVV.

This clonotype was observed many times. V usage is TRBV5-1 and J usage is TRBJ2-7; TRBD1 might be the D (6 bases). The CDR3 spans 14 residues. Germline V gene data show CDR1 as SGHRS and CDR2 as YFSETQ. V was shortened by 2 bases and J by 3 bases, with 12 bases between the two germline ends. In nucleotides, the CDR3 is TGCGCCAGCAGCTTTTCAGGGGCCGGCTACGAGCAGTACTTC. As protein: CASSFSGAGYEQYF.

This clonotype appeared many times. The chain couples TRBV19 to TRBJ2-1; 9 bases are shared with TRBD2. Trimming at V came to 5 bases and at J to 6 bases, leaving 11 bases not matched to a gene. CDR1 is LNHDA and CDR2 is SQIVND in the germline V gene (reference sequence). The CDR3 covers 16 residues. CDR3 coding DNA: TGTGCCAGTAGTCCGGAACGGGCGGGGGGGCTCAATGAGCAGTTCTTC. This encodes CASSPERAGGLNEQFF.

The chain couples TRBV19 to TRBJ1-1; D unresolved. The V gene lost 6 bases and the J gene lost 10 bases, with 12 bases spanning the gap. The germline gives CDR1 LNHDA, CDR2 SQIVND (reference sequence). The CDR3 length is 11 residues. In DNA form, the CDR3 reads TGTGCCAGTAGCCCTTCAGTGGGAGCTTTCTTT. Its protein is CASSPSVGAFF.

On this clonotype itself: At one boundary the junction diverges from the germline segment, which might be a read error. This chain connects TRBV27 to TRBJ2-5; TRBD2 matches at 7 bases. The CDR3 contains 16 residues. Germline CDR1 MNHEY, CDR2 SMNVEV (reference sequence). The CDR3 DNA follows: TGTGCCAGCAGTTTAGTTGGGCTAGCGGCAAAAGAGGCCCAGTACTTC. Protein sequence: CASSLVGLAAKEAQYF.

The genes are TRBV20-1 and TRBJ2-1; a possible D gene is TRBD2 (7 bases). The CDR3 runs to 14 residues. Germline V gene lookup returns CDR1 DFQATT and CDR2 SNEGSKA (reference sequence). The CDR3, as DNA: TGCAGGGCATGGTGGGGGGGCCGGTACAATGAGCAGTTCTTC. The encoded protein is CRAWWGGRYNEQFF.

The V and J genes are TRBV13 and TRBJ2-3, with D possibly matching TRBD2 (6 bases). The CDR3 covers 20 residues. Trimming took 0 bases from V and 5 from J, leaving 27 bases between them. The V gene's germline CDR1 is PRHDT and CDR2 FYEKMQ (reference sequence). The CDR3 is CASSLGGWGGENYSKDTQYF. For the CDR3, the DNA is TGTGCCAGCAGCTTAGGGGGATGGGGCGGGGAAAACTATTCAAAAGATACGCAGTATTTT.

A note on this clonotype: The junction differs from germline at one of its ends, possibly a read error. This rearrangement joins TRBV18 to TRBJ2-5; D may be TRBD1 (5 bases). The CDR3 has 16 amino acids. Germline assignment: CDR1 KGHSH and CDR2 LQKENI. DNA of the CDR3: TGTGTCAGCTCACCACCTCTTGGGCAGGGCCAAGAGACCCAGTACTTC. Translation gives CVSSPPLGQGQETQYF.

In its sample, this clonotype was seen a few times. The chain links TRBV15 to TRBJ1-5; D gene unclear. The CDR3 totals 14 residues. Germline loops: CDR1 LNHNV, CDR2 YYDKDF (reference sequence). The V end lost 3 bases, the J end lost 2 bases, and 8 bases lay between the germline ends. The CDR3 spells CATSSGHGNQPQHF. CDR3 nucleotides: TGTGCCACCAGCAGTGGGCATGGCAATCAGCCCCAGCATTTT.